The T cell receptor beta chain under discussion was sequenced for a study of blood T cell repertoires in COVID-19. The data were produced by immunoSEQ multiplex PCR, yet TCRdb's version contains in-frame clones alone and is incomplete. The profile covers about 110,000 clones, with approximately 81% appearing a single time and roughly 37% taken by the ten largest. In germline, CDR1 is SEHNR, CDR2 FQNEAQ (reference sequence). The germline V and J ends were trimmed by 5 bases and 0 bases, with 14 bases remaining between them. This CDR3 region has 16 residues. The sample consisted of peripheral blood. This clonotype was sampled from a man at least 80 years old with acute or convalescent COVID-19. The V and J genes are TRBV7-9 and TRBJ1-3; TRBD1 might be the D (6 bases). CDR3 in amino acids: CASSPPGASSGNTIYF. As DNA, the CDR3 is TGTGCCAGCAGCCCCCCAGGGGCATCCTCTGGAAACACCATATATTTT.